This entry lists 3 T cell receptor beta chains sequenced from one sample in a study of blood T cell repertoires in COVID-19. Method: immunoSEQ multiplex PCR; TCRdb's copy keeps in-frame clones and lacks some. The sample gives approximately 460,000 clones, roughly nine tenths of which show up once; 0.75% to 0.9% is in the top ten. Sample: peripheral blood. The origin of the receptors is a man aged 18 to 30 with COVID-19, enrolled during active disease.

The chain has TRBV4-2 and TRBJ2-2, with 8 bases fitting TRBD2. Germline V gene data show CDR1 as LGHNA and CDR2 as YNFKEQ. The length of the CDR3 is 17 residues. V shed 1 base, J shed 4 bases, and the junction held 8 bases outside the gene matches. The DNA for the CDR3 is TGTGCCAGCAGCCAAGCTTTCGGGGGGGCGATCACCGGGGAGCTGTTTTTT. Amino acid sequence: CASSQAFGGAITGELFF.

The chain has TRBV5-1 and TRBJ1-3; D may be TRBD1 (5 bases). This CDR3 spans 15 amino acids. V dropped 4 bases and J dropped 5 bases, with 16 bases sitting between them. Germline values: CDR1 SGHRS, CDR2 YFSETQ. The CDR3 loop reads CASSPGGGVRNTIYF. Written as DNA, the CDR3 is TGCGCCAGCAGCCCCGGCGGGGGGGTAAGAAACACCATATATTTT.

This clone appeared a single time. This chain links TRBV2 with TRBJ1-2, with 10 positions matching TRBD1. Losses at the gene ends were 7 bases for V and 6 bases for J; bases not matched to a gene: 5. The CDR3 is 13 amino acids. Germline V gene data show CDR1 as SNHLY and CDR2 as FYNNEI. The CDR3 protein is CASIRQGANGYTF. The CDR3 DNA is TGTGCCAGCATCCGACAGGGGGCTAATGGCTACACCTTC.